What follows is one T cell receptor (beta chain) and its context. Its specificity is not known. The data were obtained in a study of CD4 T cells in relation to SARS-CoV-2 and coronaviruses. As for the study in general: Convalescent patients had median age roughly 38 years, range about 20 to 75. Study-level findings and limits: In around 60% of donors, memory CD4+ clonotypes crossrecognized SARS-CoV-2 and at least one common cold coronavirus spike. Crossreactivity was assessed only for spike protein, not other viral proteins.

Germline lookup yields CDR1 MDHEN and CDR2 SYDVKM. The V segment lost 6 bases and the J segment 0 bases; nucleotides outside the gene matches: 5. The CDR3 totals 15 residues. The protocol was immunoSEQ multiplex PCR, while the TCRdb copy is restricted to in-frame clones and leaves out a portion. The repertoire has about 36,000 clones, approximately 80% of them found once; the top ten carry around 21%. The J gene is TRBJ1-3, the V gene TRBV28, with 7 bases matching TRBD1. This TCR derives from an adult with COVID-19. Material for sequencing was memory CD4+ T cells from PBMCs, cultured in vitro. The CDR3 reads CASRSRDSSGNTIYF. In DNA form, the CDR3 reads TGTGCCAGCAGATCCCGGGACAGCTCTGGAAACACCATATATTTT.